This record covers a single T cell receptor beta chain. Its antigen remains unidentified. This record comes from a study of graft-versus-host responses after intestinal transplantation. Study background: Induction using anti-thymocyte globulin, followed by tacrolimus and steroids for about 3 years, was given to all recipients. Whole-study results and caveats: Declining HvG levels early post-transplant were linked to peak circulating GvH clone levels. Graft-versus-host to host-versus-graft clonal ratios in allografts were high in patients with graft-donor T cell macrochimerism.

The table came from immunoSEQ multiplex PCR; TCRdb's copy has only in-frame clones and leaves some out. The repertoire holds more than 70,000 clones, 85% to 95% seen once, with around 0.38% in the top ten. This CDR3 spans 14 amino acids. Trimming at V came to 6 bases and at J to 6 bases, leaving 5 bases not matched to a gene. CDR1 and CDR2 from the germline V gene are MNHEY and SVGAGI. J is TRBJ1-5 and V is TRBV6-5; the match to TRBD1 covers 10 bases. The TCR sequence derives from a human donor who was the organ donor for an intestinal transplant. The sequencing used unstimulated CD8+ T cells sorted from spleen or lymph node cells, collected before transplant. CDR3 nucleotides: TGTGCCAGCAGCCGGGACAGGGGTGGTCAGCCCCAGCATTTT. Translated: CASSRDRGGQPQHF.